These T cell receptor beta chains were read from a single sample in a study of CD8+CD57+ T cells in acquired aplastic anemia. Each CDR3 protein is one row after TCRdb ran MiXCR on the reads. The sample consists of 250,000 to 350,000 distinct CDR3 sequences, 50% to 65% of them appearing once. Sequencing was performed on sorted CD4+, CD8+, or CD8+CD57+ T cells (not recorded which) from PBMCs. The receptors were sampled from a human donor with aplastic anemia. The CDR3 runs from the conserved cysteine through the conserved F or W. D genes are given only for firm matches. Size is omitted from some rows. Given values are once, few, many or a class for expanded clones.

DNA	CDR3	J	V	length	D	size
TGTGCCAGCAGCTTGTTACAGGGGCAAGAGACCCAGTACTTC	CASSLLQGQETQYF	TRBJ2-5	TRBV5-5	14	TRBD1	NA
TGTGCCAGCAGTCACCGGGAGATGGGCAGCGAGCAGTACTTC	CASSHREMGSEQYF	TRBJ2-7	TRBV7-9	14	NA	NA
TGTGCCAGCAGCTTCCGGCGGGGGAACCAGGATACGCAGTATTTT	CASSFRRGNQDTQYF	TRBJ2-3	TRBV5-8	15	TRBD2	many
TGCAGCGTTGGCCCTAGTTCCTACGAGCAGTACTTC	CSVGPSSYEQYF	TRBJ2-7	TRBV29-1	12	NA	NA
TGTGCCAGCAGCGGGGCGGCTGGCGAGCAGTACTTC	CASSGAAGEQYF	TRBJ2-7	TRBV10-3	12	TRBD2	NA
TGTGCCAGCAGCTTCGCGACAACGGGGGGGCAATCAGCCCAGCATTTT	CASSFATTGGQSAQHF	TRBJ1-5	TRBV5-6	16	NA	NA
TGTGCCATCAGTGACTTAGACAGGAGCAATCAGCCCCAGCATTTT	CAISDLDRSNQPQHF	TRBJ1-5	TRBV10-3	15	NA	NA
TGTGCCACCAGCAGAGTATCCAGAATTGAGACCCAGTACTTC	CATSRVSRIETQYF	TRBJ2-5	TRBV15	14	NA	NA
TGTGCCACCAGCGGAATAGCGGGAGGTCTTCCCTACAATGAGCAGTTCTTC	CATSGIAGGLPYNEQFF	TRBJ2-1	TRBV15	17	TRBD2	NA
TGCAGTGCTAGGGGGCCAGTTTACCCAGATACGCAGTATTTT	CSARGPVYPDTQYF	TRBJ2-3	TRBV20-1	14	NA	once
TGTGCCAGCAGCTTAAATAGCGTACTCTCCTACGAGCAGCACTTC	CASSLNSVLSYEQHF	TRBJ2-7	TRBV7-9	15	NA	NA
TGCGCCAGCAGTGGGGCAGGGGTCGGCGAAGATACGCAGTATTTT	CASSGAGVGEDTQYF	TRBJ2-3	TRBV10-1	15	NA	NA
TGCAGTGCTACTCCGACAGCCCACAGGGACCAAGAGACCCAGTACTTC	CSATPTAHRDQETQYF	TRBJ2-5	TRBV20-1	16	NA	many
TGTGCCAGCAGCTTCGGACTAGCGGGGAGTAGCACAGATACGCAGTATTTT	CASSFGLAGSSTDTQYF	TRBJ2-3	TRBV7-6	17	TRBD2	many
TGTGCCAGCAGCTTTGGACTAGCGGCGACTAGCACAGATACGCAGTATTTT	CASSFGLAATSTDTQYF	TRBJ2-3	TRBV5-5	17	TRBD2	NA
TGTGCCAGCAGTTTAAGGACAGGGGGCGGGGAGACCCAGTACTTC	CASSLRTGGGETQYF	TRBJ2-5	TRBV12-3/TRBV12-4	15	TRBD1	NA
TGTGCCACCAGCAGCGGGACTAGCGGGAGCGCCCAGTACTTC	CATSSGTSGSAQYF	TRBJ2-5	TRBV15	14	TRBD2	once
TGTGCCACCAGCAGGGGACAGGGGGCGCAGACCCAGTACTTC	CATSRGQGAQTQYF	TRBJ2-5	TRBV15	14	TRBD1	NA
TGTGCCAGCAGTGGGGGGAACCCTGGGGAGCTGTTTTTT	CASSGGNPGELFF	TRBJ2-2	TRBV7-3	13	NA	once
TGTGCCAGCAGTGAAGGGGTGGGGGCGACAGATACGCAGTATTTT	CASSEGVGATDTQYF	TRBJ2-3	TRBV6-1	15	NA	many
TGTGCCAGCTCACCACGGAGTGATCAAGAGACCCAGTACTTC	CASSPRSDQETQYF	TRBJ2-5	TRBV18	14	NA	few
TGCAGTGCTAGGTCTTTGAATAGCAATCAGCCCCAGCATTTT	CSARSLNSNQPQHF	TRBJ1-5	TRBV20-1	14	NA	NA
TGTGCCAGCAGTGAAAGTGGCGGGGTAGGTGAGCAGTACTTC	CASSESGGVGEQYF	TRBJ2-7	TRBV2	14	NA	few
TGTGCCAGCAGCCCGGTAAGGGGCAGTTACGGCGGGGAGCTGTTTTTT	CASSPVRGSYGGELFF	TRBJ2-2	TRBV4-2	16	NA	many
TGTGCCAGCAGCTGGGGATTTTCCGAGCAGTTCTTC	CASSWGFSEQFF	TRBJ2-1	TRBV7-9	12	NA	NA
TGCAGTGCTAGAGAGGGGACAGGGGACCACTACGAGCAGTACTTC	CSAREGTGDHYEQYF	TRBJ2-7	TRBV20-1	15	TRBD1	NA
TGTGCCAGCAGTGAACGGGGGGCTCCTAACTATGGCTACACCTTC	CASSERGAPNYGYTF	TRBJ1-2	TRBV6-1	15	NA	many
TGTGCCAGCAGCCGTATCCGACAGGTCATGAACACTGAAGCTTTCTTT	CASSRIRQVMNTEAFF	TRBJ1-1	TRBV7-9	16	NA	NA
TGCAGTGCTAGAGATTGGCGGGGCAGTTCACCCCTCCACTTT	CSARDWRGSSPLHF	TRBJ1-6	TRBV20-1	14	NA	NA
TGTGCCATCAGTGAGTCAGCTGAAGCTTTCTTT	CAISESAEAFF	TRBJ1-1	TRBV10-3	11	NA	NA
TGTGCCAGCAGTGTAAATTCCCCAGACACTGGAGCTTTCTTT	CASSVNSPDTGAFF	TRBJ1-1	TRBV2	14	NA	NA
TGCAGCCGGGAGGCCCCTAACACAGATACGCAGTATTTT	CSREAPNTDTQYF	TRBJ2-3	TRBV20-1	13	TRBD2	few
TGTGCCACCAGTCCGGGACAGGGGGGACTAGCGGGAGTCAATGAGCAGTTCTTC	CATSPGQGGLAGVNEQFF	TRBJ2-1	TRBV24-1	18	TRBD2	NA
TGTGCCAGTAGCCGGGGACAGGAACACTATGGCTACACCTTC	CASSRGQEHYGYTF	TRBJ1-2	TRBV19	14	TRBD1	many
TGTGCCAGATTGGGACAGAGATATGGCTACACCTTC	CARLGQRYGYTF	TRBJ1-2	TRBV6-1	12	TRBD1	once
TGCGCCAGCAGCTTGGAGGGGGGAAGCTATGGCTACACCTTC	CASSLEGGSYGYTF	TRBJ1-2	TRBV5-1	14	NA	many
TGCGCCAGCAGCCACACCCCACTGGGGGAGCTAGAGACCCAGTACTTC	CASSHTPLGELETQYF	TRBJ2-5	TRBV10-2	16	NA	NA
TGTGCCAGTAGTGCCGGGACAGGGTTTCTCTACGAGCAGTACTTC	CASSAGTGFLYEQYF	TRBJ2-7	TRBV2	15	TRBD1	NA
TGCAGCGTTGACAGGGGCCCCGAAGCTTTCTTT	CSVDRGPEAFF	TRBJ1-1	TRBV29-1	11	NA	many
TGTGCCAGCAGTGAAGCGCTACAGGGTGACGGGGAGCTGTTTTTT	CASSEALQGDGELFF	TRBJ2-2	TRBV2	15	NA	once
TGTGCCAGCAGGCGGGACAGGGGTCTCAACGAGCAGTACTTC	CASRRDRGLNEQYF	TRBJ2-7	TRBV5-5	14	TRBD1	NA
TGCAGTGCTCAAGGCATAATGACAGGGATGAACACTGAAGCTTTCTTT	CSAQGIMTGMNTEAFF	TRBJ1-1	TRBV20-1	16	TRBD1	few
TGTGCCAGCAGTTACTCGCAACCTGTACAGGGCCCTAATTCACCCCTCCACTTT	CASSYSQPVQGPNSPLHF	TRBJ1-6	TRBV6-6	18	NA	NA
TGTGCCAGCAGTGAGGTGGGCACGGGGGGTCACGAGCAGTTCTTC	CASSEVGTGGHEQFF	TRBJ2-1	TRBV2	15	TRBD2	NA
TGTGCCAGCCGACAGAGAGCGGGTAATGAAAAACTGTTTTTT	CASRQRAGNEKLFF	TRBJ1-4	TRBV2	14	NA	many
TGTGCCAGTAGCTCGCTGGACAGGAGGTGCACTGAAGCTTTTTTT	CASSSLDRRCTEAFF	TRBJ1-1	TRBV19	15	TRBD1	NA
TGTGCCAGCAGTGACAGGCTCGGAGAGACCCAGTACTTC	CASSDRLGETQYF	TRBJ2-5	TRBV6-4	13	NA	NA
TGCAGCGTTGAAGAGTGGGGTGGTGATGAAAAACTGTTTTTT	CSVEEWGGDEKLFF	TRBJ1-4	TRBV29-1	14	NA	few
TGTGCCAGCAGCCTCCTCCACTACGAGCAGTACTTC	CASSLLHYEQYF	TRBJ2-7	TRBV14	12	NA	few
TGTGCCAGCAGCGCCTCAGGGGGGGTTGCGTACGAGCAGTACTTC	CASSASGGVAYEQYF	TRBJ2-7	TRBV9	15	NA	NA
TGTGCCAGCAGCAGACAGGCCAACTACGAGCAGTACTTC	CASSRQANYEQYF	TRBJ2-7	TRBV7-8	13	NA	NA
TGTGCCAGCAGCCCGGAGGGAGATACGCAGTATTTT	CASSPEGDTQYF	TRBJ2-3	TRBV7-9	12	NA	NA
TGTGCCAGTAGGACTGACATTGGCTCTGGAAACACCATATATTTT	CASRTDIGSGNTIYF	TRBJ1-3	TRBV19	15	NA	NA
TGCAGGGCGACTAGCGGGACAAACAATGAGCAGTTCTTC	CRATSGTNNEQFF	TRBJ2-1	TRBV20-1	13	TRBD2	NA